The 4 T cell receptor beta chains below were found in one sample sequenced in a study of T-cell memory formation after mild COVID-19. One entry per CDR3 protein, called by TCRdb with MiXCR from the 5' RACE reads. The table has 210,000 or so distinct CDR3 sequences, roughly a tenth seen once. Sequences were obtained from PBMCs or a T cell subset sorted from them (not recorded which). These TCRs come from a man aged 18 to 30 who had mild COVID-19 (a few samples of this study predate the infection). Cell type and time point are not known.

This clonotype was counted a few times. This chain uses TRBV5-1 with TRBJ2-5, with D tentatively TRBD1 (6 bases). The V end lost 6 bases, the J end lost 2 bases, and 11 bases lay between the germline ends. Germline V gene sequence: CDR1 SGHRS, CDR2 YFSETQ. There are 13 residues in the CDR3. CDR3 sequence (DNA): TGCGCCAGCACACGGACAGCTCAAGAGACCCAGTACTTC. It is translated as CASTRTAQETQYF.

This clonotype has only a few counts. The genes are TRBV7-2 and TRBJ1-5; 9 nucleotides match TRBD1. The CDR3 spans 16 residues. The germline V gene encodes CDR1 SGHTA and CDR2 FQGNSA. Trimming at V came to 0 bases and at J to 6 bases, leaving 6 bases not matched to a gene. The CDR3 here is CASSLALGGQGQPQHF. For the CDR3, the DNA is TGTGCCAGCAGCTTAGCGCTGGGGGGACAGGGTCAGCCCCAGCATTTT.

This chain joins TRBV4-3 and TRBJ2-4, with 10 bases matching TRBD2. V lost 5 bases to trimming and J lost 3 bases; unmatched junction nucleotides: 10. Per the germline V gene, CDR1 is LGHNA and CDR2 is YSLEER. This CDR3 contains 17 residues. The CDR3 DNA reads as TGCGCCAGCAGCATAAAGAAGCGGGGGGGTGTCAAAAACATTCAGTACTTC. Protein: CASSIKKRGGVKNIQYF.

V gene TRBV5-4 combines with J gene TRBJ2-7, with D maybe TRBD1 (5 bases). The CDR3 totals 13 residues. CDR1 and CDR2 from the germline V gene are SGHNT and YYREEE (reference sequence). Trimming removed 4 bases from V and 5 bases from J, with 13 bases in between. The CDR3 nucleotides read TGTGCCAGCAGCCCAGCTGGGGCCCACGAGCAGTACTTC. Its translation: CASSPAGAHEQYF.